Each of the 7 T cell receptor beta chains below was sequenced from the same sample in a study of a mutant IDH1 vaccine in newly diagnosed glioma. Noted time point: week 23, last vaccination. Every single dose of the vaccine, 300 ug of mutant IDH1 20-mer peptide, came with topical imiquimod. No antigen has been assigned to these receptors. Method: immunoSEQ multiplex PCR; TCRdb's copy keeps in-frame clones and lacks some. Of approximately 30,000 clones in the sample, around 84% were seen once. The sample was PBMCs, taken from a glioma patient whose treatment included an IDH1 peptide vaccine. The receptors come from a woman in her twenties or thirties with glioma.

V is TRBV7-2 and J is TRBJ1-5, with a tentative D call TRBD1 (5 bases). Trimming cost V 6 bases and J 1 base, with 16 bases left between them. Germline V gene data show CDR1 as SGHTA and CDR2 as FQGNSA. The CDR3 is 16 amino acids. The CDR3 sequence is CASSPGEVLSNQPQHF. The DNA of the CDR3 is TGTGCCAGCAGTCCGGGGGAGGTATTGAGCAATCAGCCCCAGCATTTT.

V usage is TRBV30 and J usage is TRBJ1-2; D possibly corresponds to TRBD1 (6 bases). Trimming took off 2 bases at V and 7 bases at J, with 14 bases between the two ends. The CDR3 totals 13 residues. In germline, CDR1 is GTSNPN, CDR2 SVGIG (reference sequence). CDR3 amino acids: CAWSSTGTGGYTF. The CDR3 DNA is TGTGCCTGGAGTTCCACAGGGACCGGTGGCTACACCTTC.

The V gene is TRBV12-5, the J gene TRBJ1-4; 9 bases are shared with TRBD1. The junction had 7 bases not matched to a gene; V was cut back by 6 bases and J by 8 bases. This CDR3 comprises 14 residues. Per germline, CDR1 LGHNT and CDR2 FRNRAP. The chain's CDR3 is CASGGGQGREKLFF. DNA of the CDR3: TGTGCTAGTGGAGGGGGACAGGGAAGAGAAAAACTGTTTTTT.

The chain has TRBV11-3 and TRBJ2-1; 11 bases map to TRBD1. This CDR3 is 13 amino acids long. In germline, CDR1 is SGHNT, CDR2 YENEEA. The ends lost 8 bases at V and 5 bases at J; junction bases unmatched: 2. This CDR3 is CASGTGGDNEQFF. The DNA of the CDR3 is TGTGCCAGCGGGACAGGGGGTGACAATGAGCAGTTCTTC.

CDR3 sequence: CASSLGTGGLAFF. The DNA of the CDR3 is TGCGCCAGCAGCCTGGGGACAGGGGGGTTAGCTTTCTTT. The J gene is TRBJ1-1, the V gene TRBV5-1; 11 bases align to TRBD1. Germline V gene sequence: CDR1 SGHRS, CDR2 YFSETQ. J was trimmed by 10 bases and V by 4 bases; bases with no gene match: 6. This CDR3 region has 13 residues.

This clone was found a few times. The CDR3 sequence is CASTPEGQETQYF. The CDR3 nucleotides read TGTGCCAGCACCCCCGAGGGCCAAGAGACCCAGTACTTC. V is TRBV11-1 and J is TRBJ2-5; tentatively, D is TRBD2 (5 bases). CDR3 length equals 13 residues. Per germline, CDR1 SGHAT and CDR2 FQDESV (reference sequence). Trimming cost V 7 bases and J 1 base, with 10 bases left between them.

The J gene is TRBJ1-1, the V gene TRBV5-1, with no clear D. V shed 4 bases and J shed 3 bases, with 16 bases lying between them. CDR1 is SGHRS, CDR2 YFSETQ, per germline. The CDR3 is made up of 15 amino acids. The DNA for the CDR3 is TGCGCCAGCAGCGCTGACGGGGTCTCATACACTGAAGCTTTCTTT. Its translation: CASSADGVSYTEAFF.